What follows are 27 T cell receptor beta chains derived from one specimen sequenced in a study of cytomegalovirus exposure and HLA in healthy donors. The PCR made use of 60 Vbeta and 13 Jbeta primers. Data came from immunoSEQ multiplex PCR; TCRdb stores just in-frame clones and leaves some out. In all, the sample yields around 130,000 clones. Sequenced sample: PBMCs. These TCRs come from a woman in her fifties or sixties in good health and CMV-seronegative.

The V call is TRBV28, the J call TRBJ2-2; TRBD2 matches at 9 bases. The CDR3 extends over 15 amino acids. The germline V gene has CDR1 MDHEN and CDR2 SYDVKM. V was pared by 5 bases and J by 4 bases, with 5 bases of the junction left unmatched. The CDR3 nucleotides read TGTGCCAGCAGTACCGGGACTAGCAGCACCGGGGAGCTGTTTTTT. Protein: CASSTGTSSTGELFF.

The chain couples TRBV5-1 to TRBJ1-1; a possible D gene is TRBD1 (6 bases). V lost 4 bases, J lost 1 base, and 14 bases lay in between. Looked up from germline, CDR1 is SGHRS and CDR2 is YFSETQ. CDR3 length: 15 residues. The CDR3 region is CASSLWGQTNTEAFF. In DNA, the CDR3 is TGCGCCAGCAGCCTTTGGGGACAAACGAACACTGAAGCTTTCTTT.

With regard to this clone: The sample contains more than one DNA sequence encoding this CDR3. This chain connects TRBV27 to TRBJ2-1, with 12 bases identical to TRBD2. J gave up 6 bases and V 6 bases, and 0 bases lay outside the gene matches. Germline V gene data show CDR1 as MNHEY and CDR2 as SMNVEV (reference sequence). The length of the CDR3 is 13 residues. The CDR3 DNA sequence: TGTGCCAGCAGACTAGCGGGAGGCAATGAGCAGTTCTTC. It encodes CASRLAGGNEQFF.

The chain has TRBV7-8 and TRBJ2-7; 9 bases are a match to TRBD2. J gave up 2 bases and V 1 base, and 3 bases lay outside the gene matches. The CDR3 is 15 residues long. CDR1 is SGHVS and CDR2 is FQNEAQ in the germline V gene. The CDR3 sequence is CASSLGAGGPYEQYF. Here the CDR3 DNA reads TGTGCCAGCAGCTTAGGAGCGGGGGGCCCCTACGAGCAGTACTTC.

The chain couples TRBV27 to TRBJ1-5; 10 bases fit TRBD1. This CDR3 is built from 15 residues. Trimming removed 5 bases from V and 2 bases from J; junction bases left unmatched: 3. Germline V gives CDR1 MNHEY, CDR2 SMNVEV (reference sequence). The CDR3 sequence: CASSPGTGGNQPQHF. The CDR3 DNA sequence: TGTGCCAGCAGTCCCGGGACAGGGGGCAATCAGCCCCAGCATTTT.

The chain uses TRBV6-6 and TRBJ2-7; TRBD1 matches 8 bases. The trim removed 6 bases at V and 3 bases at J, leaving 4 bases unmatched. CDR1 and CDR2 from the germline V gene are MNHNY and SVGAGI (reference sequence). The CDR3 totals 13 residues. CDR3: CASSDRGGYEQYF. The CDR3 DNA reads TGTGCCAGCAGCGACAGGGGAGGCTACGAGCAGTACTTC.

The J gene is TRBJ1-2, the V gene TRBV18, with D maybe TRBD1 (6 bases). The CDR3 has 16 residues. The germline V gene has CDR1 KGHSH and CDR2 LQKENI. V lost 3 bases and J lost 1, with 15 bases in between. The DNA for the CDR3 is TGTGCCAGCTCACCGCCCGGGCAGGGGAGTAACTATGGCTACACCTTC. Its protein product is CASSPPGQGSNYGYTF.

CDR3 sequence reads: CASTYRDRVFAWNEQFF. Here the CDR3 DNA reads TGTGCCAGCACTTACCGGGACAGGGTTTTTGCTTGGAATGAGCAGTTCTTC. The J gene is TRBJ2-1, the V gene TRBV28; 9 positions match TRBD1. The V gene end was trimmed by 7 bases and the J gene end by 7 bases; junction bases not matched to a gene: 17. This CDR3 is built from 17 residues. CDR1 and CDR2 (germline): MDHEN, SYDVKM. Variable domain in full (rest from reference TRBV28 and TRBJ2-1): DVKVTQSSRYLVKRTGEKVFLECVQDMDHENMFWYRQDPGLGLRLIYFSYDVKMKEKGDIPEGYSVSREKKERFSLILESASTNQTSMYLCASTYRDRVFAWNEQFFGPGTRLTVL.

V usage is TRBV27 and J usage is TRBJ2-2; 7 nucleotides agree with TRBD1. The J segment lost 7 bases and the V segment lost 6 bases, leaving 14 bases of the junction unmatched. Germline CDR1 and CDR2: MNHEY and SMNVEV (reference sequence). This CDR3 has 16 amino acids. The DNA of the CDR3 is TGTGCCAGCAGCGGCCGATTGAGGGGGCAGGGCGGGGAGCTGTTTTTT. It specifies CASSGRLRGQGGELFF.

The chain carries TRBV30 and TRBJ2-5, with TRBD2 matching 13 bases. The CDR3 sequence is 14 residues long. The ends lost 3 bases at V and 4 bases at J; junction bases unmatched: 2. Germline assignment: CDR1 GTSNPN and CDR2 SVGIG (reference sequence). In DNA, the CDR3 is TGTGCCTGGAGACTAGCGGGAGGGGGAGAGACCCAGTACTTC. Translation gives CAWRLAGGGETQYF.

This chain uses TRBV13 with TRBJ2-1; 9 nucleotides match TRBD2. Germline CDR1 is PRHDT and CDR2 is FYEKMQ (reference sequence). The trim removed 5 bases at V and 4 bases at J, leaving 12 bases unmatched. The CDR3 length is 17 residues. The CDR3 sequence is CASSGRLREGRYNEQFF. Here the CDR3 DNA reads TGTGCCAGCAGCGGTCGTTTGCGGGAGGGCCGGTACAATGAGCAGTTCTTC.

This chain uses TRBV7-6 with TRBJ2-2, with D uncertain. The V end was cut by 5 bases, the J end by 5 bases, with 15 bases between. The germline gives CDR1 SGHVS, CDR2 FNYEAQ. This CDR3 comprises 15 residues. CDR3 loop: CASSPLVGETGELFF. The CDR3 nucleotides are TGTGCCAGCAGCCCACTGGTGGGCGAGACCGGGGAGCTGTTTTTT.

This rearrangement joins TRBV2 to TRBJ2-7, with TRBD1 as a possible D gene (6 bases). CDR1 and CDR2 (germline): SNHLY, FYNNEI. The CDR3 totals 12 residues. Trimming removed 5 bases from V and 5 bases from J, with 10 bases in between. The chain's CDR3 is CASSLTGNEQYF. As DNA, the CDR3 is TGTGCCAGCAGTCTAACAGGGAACGAGCAGTACTTC. The full variable domain, completed using reference TRBV2 and TRBJ2-7, is EPEVTQTPSHQVTQMGQEVILRCVPISNHLYFYWYRQILGQKVEFLVSFYNNEISEKSEIFDDQFSVERPDGSNFTLKIRSTKLEDSAMYFCASSLTGNEQYFGPGTRLTVT.

The chain carries TRBV7-2 and TRBJ1-3; perhaps TRBD1 as D (5 bases). Germline CDR1 is SGHTA and CDR2 is FQGNSA. This CDR3 is built from 16 residues. V lost 5 bases to trimming and J lost 4 bases, with 18 bases between them. CDR3 loop: CASSPPMRTRGNTIYF. DNA of the CDR3: TGTGCCAGCAGCCCACCGATGAGGACACGAGGAAACACCATATATTTT. Full variable domain (outside the CDR3, taken from reference TRBV7-2 and TRBJ1-3): GAGVSQSPSNKVTEKGKDVELRCDPISGHTALYWYRQSLGQGLEFLIYFQGNSAPDKSGLPSDRFSAERTGGSVSTLTIQRTQQEDSAVYLCASSPPMRTRGNTIYFGEGSWLTVV.

The rearrangement uses TRBV13 and TRBJ2-7; possible D gene TRBD2, 5 bases. Germline loops: CDR1 PRHDT, CDR2 FYEKMQ (reference sequence). V shed 1 base and J shed 6 bases, with 16 bases lying between them. This CDR3 contains 15 residues. CDR3 loop: CASSLVRGISGEQYF. The CDR3, as DNA: TGTGCCAGCAGCTTAGTACGAGGGATTAGTGGCGAGCAGTACTTC.

CDR3 sequence: CASSQGAGHSYEQYF. CDR3 nucleotide sequence: TGCGCCAGCAGCCAAGGGGCTGGGCACTCCTACGAGCAGTACTTC. The chain links TRBV4-1 to TRBJ2-7; the D is unclear. There are 15 residues in the CDR3. Germline values: CDR1 MGHRA, CDR2 YSYEKL. V lost 1 base and J 0 bases, leaving 10 bases between the germline ends.

The V call is TRBV19, the J call TRBJ1-3; D uncertain. CDR1 is LNHDA and CDR2 is SQIVND in the germline V gene (reference sequence). Deletions cut 3 bases from V and 0 bases from J, with 9 bases between. The CDR3 runs to 15 residues. CDR3 amino acids: CASSIGPSSGNTIYF. DNA of the CDR3: TGTGCCAGTAGTATTGGGCCGAGCTCTGGAAACACCATATATTTT.

The V call is TRBV30, the J call TRBJ1-1, with 10 bases that match TRBD1. Germline V gives CDR1 GTSNPN, CDR2 SVGIG (reference sequence). The CDR3 has 14 residues. V shed 4 bases and J 4 bases; nucleotides not matched to a gene: 6. The CDR3 DNA reads as TGTGCCTGGATAAGGGACAGGGGATCCACTGAAGCTTTCTTT. This sequence encodes CAWIRDRGSTEAFF.

This rearrangement joins TRBV6-1 to TRBJ2-5, with 10 bases fitting TRBD2. CDR3 size: 15 residues. Germline values: CDR1 MNHNS, CDR2 SASEGT. J was trimmed by 1 base and V by 8 bases; bases with no gene match: 7. In DNA form, the CDR3 reads TGTGCCAGCTTGTCCGGACTAGCGGCCCAAGAGACCCAGTACTTC. The encoded protein is CASLSGLAAQETQYF.

The chain has TRBV28 and TRBJ2-2, with 9 bases identical to TRBD1. Germline-derived CDR1 and CDR2 are MDHEN and SYDVKM. The V gene end was trimmed by 6 bases and the J gene end by 1 base; junction bases not matched to a gene: 9. The CDR3 covers 17 residues. CDR3 protein: CASSFPDRGGNTGELFF. In DNA form, the CDR3 reads TGTGCCAGCAGCTTTCCCGACAGGGGGGGGAACACCGGGGAGCTGTTTTTT.

The rearrangement links TRBV10-3 to TRBJ2-7; maybe TRBD1 (6 bases). Trimming left V 2 bases short and J 4 bases short, with 9 bases between. Germline V gene data show CDR1 as ENHRY and CDR2 as SYGVKD. This CDR3 contains 13 residues. The CDR3 here is CAISEARGYEQYF. In DNA, the CDR3 is TGTGCCATCAGTGAGGCCAGGGGTTACGAGCAGTACTTC.

This chain connects TRBV4-1 to TRBJ2-1; a weak D match, TRBD2 (6 bases). V was cut by 9 bases and J by 6 bases, with 15 bases left in between. Germline-derived CDR1 and CDR2 are MGHRA and YSYEKL. The CDR3 spans 13 residues. The CDR3 sequence is CASKGRDINEQFF. The DNA of the CDR3 is TGCGCCAGTAAAGGGCGGGATATCAATGAGCAGTTCTTC.

The rearrangement uses TRBV28 and TRBJ1-2; the D gene is possibly TRBD1 (5 bases). In germline, CDR1 is MDHEN, CDR2 SYDVKM. Trimming removed 10 bases from V and 4 bases from J, with 19 bases in between. The CDR3 loop spans 14 amino acids. The CDR3 DNA reads TGTGCCACCTCTCCCGGCAGGGAAGTCTATGGCTACACCTTC. Protein product: CATSPGREVYGYTF.

The rearrangement links TRBV18 to TRBJ2-3; possibly TRBD1 for D (8 bases). V was shortened by 0 bases and J by 4 bases, with 14 bases between the two germline ends. In germline, CDR1 is KGHSH, CDR2 LQKENI. CDR3 length equals 16 residues. CDR3 in DNA: TGTGCCAGCTCACCACCGAACAGGGGGGGGGCAGATACGCAGTATTTT. Amino acid sequence: CASSPPNRGGADTQYF.

The chain carries TRBV5-1 and TRBJ2-3; D perhaps matches TRBD1 (6 bases). This CDR3 contains 15 residues. V dropped 0 bases and J dropped 4 bases, with 12 bases sitting between them. Germline V lookup: CDR1 SGHRS, CDR2 YFSETQ. CDR3 sequence: CASSLAGRGSDTQYF. DNA of the CDR3: TGCGCCAGCAGCTTGGCAGGCAGGGGTTCAGATACGCAGTATTTT. The variable domain in full, completed from reference TRBV5-1 and TRBJ2-3, reads KAGVTQTPRYLIKTRGQQVTLSCSPISGHRSVSWYQQTPGQGLQFLFEYFSETQRNKGNFPGRFSGRQFSNSRSEMNVSTLELGDSALYLCASSLAGRGSDTQYFGPGTRLTVL.

The chain carries TRBV18 and TRBJ1-1, with 8 bases that match TRBD1. V dropped 3 bases and J dropped 6; count of bases not matched to a gene: 9. This CDR3 is 15 amino acids long. The germline gives CDR1 KGHSH, CDR2 LQKENI. The CDR3 spells CASSPQEGQGAEAFF. The CDR3 bases are TGTGCCAGCTCACCGCAGGAAGGACAGGGCGCTGAAGCTTTCTTT.

V usage is TRBV5-1 and J usage is TRBJ2-2, with unresolved D. Germline-derived CDR1 and CDR2 are SGHRS and YFSETQ. CDR3 length equals 18 residues. The germline V and J ends were trimmed by 4 bases and 2 bases, with 21 bases remaining between them. DNA for the CDR3: TGCGCCAGCAGCCCGAGCCCTAAATCGACTCTAAACACCGGGGAGCTGTTTTTT. Translation gives CASSPSPKSTLNTGELFF.